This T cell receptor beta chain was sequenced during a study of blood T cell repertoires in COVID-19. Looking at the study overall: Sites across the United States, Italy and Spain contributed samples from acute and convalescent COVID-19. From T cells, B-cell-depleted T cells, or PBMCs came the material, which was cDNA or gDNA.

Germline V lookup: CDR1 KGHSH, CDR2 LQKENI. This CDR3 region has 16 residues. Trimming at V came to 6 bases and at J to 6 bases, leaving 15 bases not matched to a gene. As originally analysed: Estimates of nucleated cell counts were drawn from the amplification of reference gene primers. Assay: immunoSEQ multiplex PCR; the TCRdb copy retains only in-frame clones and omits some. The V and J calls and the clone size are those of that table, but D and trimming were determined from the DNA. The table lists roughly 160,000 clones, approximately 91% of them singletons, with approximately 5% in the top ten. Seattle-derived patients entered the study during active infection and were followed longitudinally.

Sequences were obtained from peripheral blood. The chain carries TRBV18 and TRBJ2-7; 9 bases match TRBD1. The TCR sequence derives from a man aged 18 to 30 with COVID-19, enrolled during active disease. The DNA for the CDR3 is TGTGCCAGCTCTATCTCTGCGGGACAGGGTATAAGCGAGCAGTACTTC. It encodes CASSISAGQGISEQYF. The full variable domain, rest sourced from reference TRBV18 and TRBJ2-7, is NAGVMQNPRHLVRRRGQEARLRCSPMKGHSHVYWYRQLPEEGLKFMVYLQKENIIDESGMPKERFSAEFPKEGPSILRIQQVVRGDSAAYFCASSISAGQGISEQYFGPGTRLTVT.